This T cell receptor beta chain was sequenced for a study of shared clonotypes between healthy human individuals. Germline values: CDR1 SGHNT, CDR2 YYREEE (reference sequence). CDR3 length: 16 residues. The V gene end was trimmed by 0 bases and the J gene end by 3 bases; junction bases not matched to a gene: 3. Healthy HIV-negative adults with no recent acute infections or vaccinations were recruited as donors. The study ran the assay at deep level. Data came from immunoSEQ multiplex PCR; TCRdb stores just in-frame clones and leaves some out. This repertoire shows some 2,000,000 clones, around 95% found once; its top ten account for 0.13%.

The material sequenced was naive CD4+ T cells sorted from blood. Subset denoted: CD45RA+ positively selected. The sequence came from a man aged 18-30 years in good health. This chain joins TRBV5-4 and TRBJ2-7; 13 bases agree with TRBD2. DNA of the CDR3: TGTGCCAGCAGCTTGGCGGGACTAGCGGGATTCTACGAGCAGTACTTC. Its protein product is CASSLAGLAGFYEQYF.